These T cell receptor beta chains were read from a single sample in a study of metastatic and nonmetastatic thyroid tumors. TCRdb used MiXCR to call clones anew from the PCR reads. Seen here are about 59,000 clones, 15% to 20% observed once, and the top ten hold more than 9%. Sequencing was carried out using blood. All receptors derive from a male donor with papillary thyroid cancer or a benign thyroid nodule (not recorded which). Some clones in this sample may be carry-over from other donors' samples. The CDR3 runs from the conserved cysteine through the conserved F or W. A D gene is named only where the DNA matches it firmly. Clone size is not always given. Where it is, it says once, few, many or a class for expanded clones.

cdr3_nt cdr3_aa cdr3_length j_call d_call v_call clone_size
TGTGCCAGCAGCCCGATGACAGGAGCTAATGAAAAACTGTTTTTT CASSPMTGANEKLFF 15 TRBJ1-4 NA TRBV9 many
TGTGCCAGCAGTTACTCTTCCGGGGGTACCCTCCACTTT CASSYSSGGTLHF 13 TRBJ1-6 NA TRBV6-2/TRBV6-3 once
TGTGCCAGCAGTTTCCGACAGGGATGTCCTTATGGCTACACCTTC CASSFRQGCPYGYTF 15 TRBJ1-2 TRBD1 TRBV12-3/TRBV12-4 few
TGCGCCAGCAGCCAAGTTGGGCAGTTTGAGGATACGCAGTATTTT CASSQVGQFEDTQYF 15 TRBJ2-3 NA TRBV4-3 NA
TGCAGTGCCGCGCTTGGGGGGGCTGGAAACACCATATATTTT CSAALGGAGNTIYF 14 TRBJ1-3 NA TRBV20-1 many
TGTGCCACCAGCAGAGAAGAGGACGGGAACACTGAAGCTTTCTTT CATSREEDGNTEAFF 15 TRBJ1-1 NA TRBV15 many
TGTGCCAGCAGTCGAATCTTAAGAGGGATTGTGTCTGCGCTCCACTTT CASSRILRGIVSALHF 16 TRBJ1-6 NA TRBV6-1 many
TGTGCTAGTGGTTCGGTCAATGAGCAGTTCTTC CASGSVNEQFF 11 TRBJ2-1 NA TRBV12-5 NA
TGTGCCAGTAGTGCAGCCAGGGAAGCGGATACGCAGTATTTT CASSAAREADTQYF 14 TRBJ2-3 NA TRBV19 many
TGTGCCAGCAGTCCGTCGACGGGACGGGAGCAGTACTTC CASSPSTGREQYF 13 TRBJ2-7 NA TRBV27 many
TGTGCCAGCAGCCCACGGCCATGGGGACCCGGGGAGCTGTTTTTT CASSPRPWGPGELFF 15 TRBJ2-2 NA TRBV5-6 many
TGCGCCAGCAGCATCGAACTGGGGTCTAGCACAGATACGCAGTATTTT CASSIELGSSTDTQYF 16 TRBJ2-3 NA TRBV5-1 many
TGTGCCAGCACAGAGACTAGTATCTACAATGAGCAGTTCTTC CASTETSIYNEQFF 14 TRBJ2-1 NA TRBV6-1 many
TGTGCCAGCAGCTTAGATCCGGAGGGGGGGACAGGGAACACTGAAGCTTTCTTT CASSLDPEGGTGNTEAFF 18 TRBJ1-1 TRBD1 TRBV6-2/TRBV6-3 NA